The entry below describes one T cell receptor beta chain. This clone's antigen is unknown. Base-call qualities are not available, and no considerably larger clone is one nucleotide away. What the time point label conveys for this sample: cells obtained before transplantation from donor or recipient. CD3+CD4+ and CD3+CD8+ populations were FACS-sorted from unstimulated pre-transplant donor and recipient cells taken from spleen or lymph nodes. This record belongs to a study of graft-versus-host responses after intestinal transplantation (dated by TCRdb to the early 2020s). Broadly, across the study: The transplants that recipients got were multivisceral, liver-intestinal, or isolated intestinal. Every recipient was given anti-thymocyte globulin induction, followed by about three years of maintenance tacrolimus and steroids. After intestinal transplantation, graft-versus-host and host-versus-graft alloreactive T cell clones in the graft, circulation and bone marrow were tracked using bulk TCR-beta CDR3 sequencing. To identify alloreactive clones, pre-transplant mixed lymphocyte reaction products were sequenced and then compared with unstimulated pre-transplant donor and recipient T cells. A cohort of approximately 24 intestinal transplant recipients, including one retransplant, was enrolled, and 3 patients lacking pretransplant specimens were excluded. Donor T cell macrochimerism was defined as a peak of at least 4% donor T cells among recipient peripheral blood mononuclear cells. Rather than being sequenced by the commercial service, samples from a few later patients were sequenced in-house on an Illumina MiSeq and processed with MiXCR.

Looking up the germline V gene yields CDR1 MNHNS and CDR2 SASEGT. The V and J ends are trimmed by 7 bases and 1 base, leaving 15 bases between them. The CDR3 covers 15 residues, taking in both the cysteine and the phenylalanine. Only the CDR3 part of the read is kept: 45 bases, read in frame from the first base. The library was produced with the immunoSEQ multiplex PCR assay. For most patients, genomic DNA was isolated using the Qiagen DNeasy Blood and Tissue Kit and was shipped frozen to Adaptive Biotechnologies for TCR sequencing. High-throughput TCR-beta CDR3 sequencing of genomic DNA from most patients was performed by Adaptive Biotechnologies. Turning to the authors' computational methods: TCR sequencing data were retrieved from Adaptive's ImmunoSEQ software for about 17 patients, whereas three other patients were processed with MiXCR and VDJtools. CD4 versus CD8 sorting errors were corrected by removing sequences found in both subsets at a frequency ratio below 5:1. Because the origin of CDR3 nucleotide sequences shared between donor and recipient could not be assigned, those sequences were removed. At least 2-fold expansion over unstimulated cells and a minimum CFSE-low frequency of 0.002% (template counts) or 0.001% (read counts) were required for clones to be classified as alloreactive. A clone was considered mappable if detected in the sequenced pre-transplant spleen, lymph node, or MLR CFSE-low populations of the donor or recipient. Cumulative frequency of alloreactive clones was calculated as a percentage of all sequences weighted by copy number. TCRdb re-hosts the immuneACCESS table, in-frame sequences only. Its copies lack some clones; in the studies checked, an unresolved V gene accounts for under half of them, and the cause for the rest is not known. V and J calls and clone size are as listed in that table; D and trimming were resolved from the DNA. The sample table records about 96,000 clones; over 85% of these occur just once. The ten largest clones represent about 0.28% of the sample.

Study-wide conclusions, independent of this receptor: In the allografts of patients with donor T cell macrochimerism, GvH to HvG T cell clonal ratios were high. GvH clones turned up in recipient bone marrow, with some appearing earlier in ileal mucosa or blood, a pattern consistent with an intestinal mucosal origin. Early after transplant, declines in HvG clones were associated with peak levels of circulating GvH clones. The relatively low number and heterogeneity of intestinal transplant patients limited the conclusions.

Sequencing used unstimulated CD4+ T cells sorted from spleen or lymph node cells, obtained before intestinal transplant. The rearrangement joined TRBV6-1 to TRBJ2-3; the D gene is possibly TRBD1, with 7 bases matching. This sequence originates from a human donor who received an intestinal transplant. The CDR3 reads as follows: CASIQGGAGTDTQYF. In nucleotides, the sequence is TGTGCCAGCATCCAGGGGGGTGCGGGCACAGATACGCAGTATTTT.